This T cell receptor beta chain is from a study of cytomegalovirus exposure and HLA in healthy donors. Turning to this clone: Its antigen is not known.

Germline-derived CDR1 and CDR2 are SGHNT and YYREEE (reference sequence). The ends lost 0 bases at V and 6 bases at J; junction bases unmatched: 4. CDR3 length: 16 residues. It was with 60 Vbeta and 13 Jbeta primers that the PCR ran. The repertoire was sequenced with immunoSEQ multiplex PCR; TCRdb's copy has only in-frame clones and lacks some. The sample lists some 180,000 clones, approximately 80% seen once, with around 2.6% in the top ten. Whole-study findings and limits: The study labeled 164 TCR beta chains cytomegalovirus-associated.

This sequence joins TRBV5-4 and TRBJ2-1; 12 nucleotides align to TRBD2. Sequenced sample: PBMCs. This clonotype was sampled from a female donor in good health and CMV-seronegative. CDR3 nucleotide sequence: TGTGCCAGCAGCTTGGGACTAGCGGGGGTAGGCAATGAGCAGTTCTTC. Its translation: CASSLGLAGVGNEQFF.